Below are 29 T cell receptor beta chains sequenced from a single sample in a study of response to subunit inactivated influenza vaccine. In TCRdb, the RT-PCR reads were re-called with MiXCR into one record per CDR3 protein. The profile shows 590,000 or so distinct CDR3 sequences, around 15% of them singletons. The sequenced sample was PBMCs from blood, obtained about 14 days before vaccination. Receptors were obtained from a man in his forties or fifties who received an inactivated influenza vaccine.

This sequence joins TRBV12-3 or TRBV12-4 and TRBJ2-5; possibly TRBD1 for D (6 bases). This CDR3 is built from 14 residues. The V end lost 5 bases, the J end lost 7 bases, and 17 bases lay between the germline ends. This CDR3 reads CASSPQDSSWTQYF. The CDR3, as DNA: TGTGCCAGCAGTCCTCAGGACAGCTCATGGACCCAGTACTTC.

In its sample, this clonotype was seen many times. The CDR3 region is CASSLNRFIGHEQFF. In nucleotides, the CDR3 is TGCGCCAGCAGCTTAAACCGTTTTATTGGGCATGAGCAGTTCTTC. The rearrangement uses TRBV5-1 and TRBJ2-1, with D uncertain. Trimming pared 2 bases from V and 8 bases from J, leaving 17 bases between. The CDR3 spans 15 residues. Germline CDR1 SGHRS, CDR2 YFSETQ.

The V and J genes are TRBV5-1 and TRBJ1-3; no firm D call. The germline CDR1 and CDR2 sequences are SGHRS and YFSETQ. The V and J ends lost 3 bases and 4 bases respectively, with 14 bases between them. This CDR3 spans 15 amino acids. CDR3 nucleotide sequence: TGCGCCAGCAGCTCCACTTTCGCCGGGGGAAACACCATATATTTT. Translating it yields CASSSTFAGGNTIYF.

This clonotype has at least ten counts. V gene TRBV6-2 or TRBV6-3 combines with J gene TRBJ1-3, with D hard to call. The V and J ends lost 0 bases and 0 bases respectively, with 12 bases between them. This CDR3 region has 17 residues. Germline V gives CDR1 MNHEY, CDR2 SVGEGT. The CDR3 coding sequence is TGTGCCAGCAGTTACTCGATTTACCCCGGCTCTGGAAACACCATATATTTT. It yields the protein CASSYSIYPGSGNTIYF.

This rearrangement joins TRBV5-1 to TRBJ1-1; the D is unclear. The V gene lost 2 bases and the J gene lost 8 bases, with 16 bases spanning the gap. The CDR3 spans 14 residues. Germline V gene data show CDR1 as SGHRS and CDR2 as YFSETQ. CDR3 DNA: TGCGCCAGCAGCTTATACCCCCATGGAGGGGAAGCTTTCTTT. Its protein product is CASSLYPHGGEAFF.

This clonotype has just a few counts. The rearrangement links TRBV5-1 to TRBJ2-2; D possibly corresponds to TRBD1 (6 bases). CDR1 SGHRS and CDR2 YFSETQ come from the germline V gene. Trimming removed 2 bases at V and 5 bases at J, with 10 bases between. CDR3 length: 14 amino acids. DNA for the CDR3: TGCGCCAGCAGCTTCGACAGGCAGACCGGGGAGCTGTTTTTT. This gives the protein CASSFDRQTGELFF.

This clonotype has a handful of counts. V usage is TRBV28 and J usage is TRBJ2-1; perhaps TRBD2 as D (5 bases). The CDR3 covers 13 residues. In germline, CDR1 is MDHEN, CDR2 SYDVKM. Deletions cut 10 bases from V and 7 bases from J, with 17 bases between. In nucleotides, the CDR3 is TGTGCCACCGACCCCAACTCGGGGAATGAGCAGTTCTTC. Amino acid sequence: CATDPNSGNEQFF.

This clonotype was seen ten or more times. V is TRBV7-2 and J is TRBJ1-1; a weak D match, TRBD1 (6 bases). Germline V gives CDR1 SGHTA, CDR2 FQGNSA. Trimming cost V 1 base and J 0 bases, with 12 bases left between them. CDR3 length equals 16 residues. The CDR3 loop is CASSLDGQIMNTEAFF. As DNA, the CDR3 is TGTGCCAGCAGCTTAGACGGACAGATCATGAACACTGAAGCTTTCTTT.

This clonotype was picked up a small number of times. The gene calls are TRBV5-5 and TRBJ1-1, with no clear D. V lost 1 base and J lost 0, with 10 bases in between. Looked up from germline, CDR1 is SGHKS and CDR2 is YYEKEE (reference sequence). CDR3 length equals 15 residues. In nucleotides, the CDR3 is TGTGCCAGCAGCTTGAGTTGGTACATGAACACTGAAGCTTTCTTT. Translating gives CASSLSWYMNTEAFF.

This clonotype was found many times. This rearrangement joins TRBV12-3 or TRBV12-4 to TRBJ2-7; no clear D gene. Trimming shortened V by 2 bases and J by 1 base, and 6 bases separated the two germline ends. The CDR3 is 13 amino acids. The CDR3 coding sequence is TGTGCCAGCAGTTTAAGCGCGTCCTACGAGCAGTACTTC. Its protein is CASSLSASYEQYF.

The table lists this clonotype with a few counts. V gene TRBV7-8 combines with J gene TRBJ1-6, with D tentatively TRBD1 (6 bases). CDR1 SGHVS and CDR2 FQNEAQ come from the germline V gene. The CDR3 spans 14 residues. V shed 8 bases and J shed 9 bases, with 17 bases lying between them. The CDR3 DNA sequence: TGTGCCAGCTCCATGCAGGGGATTGTTTCACCCCTCCACTTT. Translated: CASSMQGIVSPLHF. Supplemented by reference TRBV7-8 and TRBJ1-6, the full variable domain reads GAGVSQSPRYKVAKRGQDVALRCDPISGHVSLFWYQQALGQGPEFLTYFQNEAQLDKSGLPSDRFFAERPEGSVSTLKIQRTQQEDSAVYLCASSMQGIVSPLHFGNGTRLTVT.

This clonotype was seen a handful of times. The chain employs TRBV28 and TRBJ2-5, with 9 bases aligning to TRBD1. This CDR3 comprises 17 residues. From germline, CDR1 is MDHEN and CDR2 SYDVKM. V trimming: 2 bases; J trimming: 2 bases; junction bases outside the gene matches: 9. CDR3 sequence reads: CASSLHRDRARQETQYF. CDR3 coding DNA: TGTGCCAGCAGTTTACACCGGGACAGGGCCAGGCAAGAGACCCAGTACTTC.

CDR3 DNA: TGTGCCAGCAAACGGACAGGGGGAGGCAATCAGCCCCAGCATTTT. This encodes CASKRTGGGNQPQHF. The gene calls are TRBV12-3 or TRBV12-4 and TRBJ1-5; 10 nucleotides line up with TRBD1. The length of the CDR3 is 15 residues. J lost 2 bases, V lost 7 bases, and 5 bases had no gene match.

This clonotype was seen only a few times. The chain links TRBV3-1 to TRBJ2-7; 9 bases agree with TRBD1. Per germline, CDR1 LGHDT and CDR2 YNNKEL (reference sequence). V was pared by 4 bases and J by 5 bases, with 6 bases of the junction left unmatched. The CDR3 loop spans 14 amino acids. The CDR3 is CASSLGTGKDEQYF. The CDR3 nucleotides read TGTGCCAGCAGCCTCGGGACAGGGAAGGACGAGCAGTACTTC.

The chain employs TRBV6-2 or TRBV6-3 and TRBJ1-1; D remains unclear. Germline V gives CDR1 MNHEY, CDR2 SVGEGT. The CDR3 has 13 amino acids. V lost 8 bases and J 0 bases, leaving 10 bases between the germline ends. As DNA, the CDR3 is TGTGCCAGCCTACGGATTTTGAACACTGAAGCTTTCTTT. Translation: CASLRILNTEAFF.

The CDR3 sequence is CSAPKLEQYF. The CDR3 coding sequence is TGCAGTGCTCCTAAGCTCGAGCAGTACTTC. The chain employs TRBV20-1 and TRBJ2-7, with D unresolved. Per germline, CDR1 DFQATT and CDR2 SNEGSKA (reference sequence). V was clipped by 5 bases and J by 6 bases, with 8 bases between them. The CDR3 consists of 10 residues.

The rearrangement joins TRBV15 to TRBJ2-1; no clear D gene. Per germline, CDR1 LNHNV and CDR2 YYDKDF (reference sequence). The germline V and J ends were trimmed by 0 bases and 10 bases, with 7 bases remaining between them. The CDR3 consists of 12 residues. The CDR3, as DNA: TGTGCCACCAGCAGAGATCGGCAGGAGCAGTTCTTC. Protein product: CATSRDRQEQFF.

This chain joins TRBV6-2 or TRBV6-3 and TRBJ2-7; 10 bases match TRBD1. CDR1 is MNHEY and CDR2 is SVGEGT in the germline V gene. V shed 7 bases and J 4 bases; nucleotides not matched to a gene: 10. CDR3 size: 15 residues. The CDR3 reads CASTRPGQGVYEQYF. The DNA of the CDR3 is TGTGCCAGCACCCGCCCCGGACAGGGGGTTTACGAGCAGTACTTC.

Only a few counts were recorded for this clonotype. The genes are TRBV10-2 and TRBJ1-2; no definite D call. V shed 2 bases and J shed 7 bases, with 14 bases lying between them. This CDR3 is built from 14 residues. Germline V CDR1 and CDR2: WSHSY, SAAADI. The CDR3 sequence is CASSEIDLLRGYTF. The DNA of the CDR3 is TGCGCCAGCAGTGAGATTGACCTCCTCCGTGGCTACACCTTC.

The chain joins TRBV6-2 or TRBV6-3 to TRBJ1-5, with 12 nucleotides matching TRBD1. V was pared by 5 bases and J by 2 bases, with 13 bases of the junction left unmatched. The germline V gene has CDR1 MNHEY and CDR2 SVGEGT. This CDR3 comprises 19 residues. CDR3 DNA: TGTGCCAGCAGTCACGACCGGGACAGGGGGCTATTGCGCAATCAGCCCCAGCATTTT. Amino acids: CASSHDRDRGLLRNQPQHF.

V usage is TRBV12-3 or TRBV12-4 and J usage is TRBJ2-2; 7 bases fit TRBD2. This CDR3 has 14 amino acids. Germline trimming cut 3 bases from V and 6 bases from J; bases unmatched to any gene: 4. CDR3: CASSLAGVAGELFF. The CDR3 DNA sequence: TGTGCCAGCAGTTTGGCGGGGGTCGCCGGGGAGCTGTTTTTT.

V is TRBV13 and J is TRBJ1-1; D is unclear. Germline lookup yields CDR1 PRHDT and CDR2 FYEKMQ (reference sequence). V was pared by 3 bases and J by 6 bases, with 11 bases between. This CDR3 region has 13 residues. The CDR3 region has the DNA TGTGCCAGCAGCTTGGGTCAAAGGGCTGAAGCTTTCTTT. It encodes CASSLGQRAEAFF.

This clonotype turned up a few times. The chain couples TRBV7-2 to TRBJ2-1; no firm D call. The germline V gene has CDR1 SGHTA and CDR2 FQGNSA. The CDR3 consists of 8 residues. The V end lost 3 bases, the J end lost 14 bases, and 2 bases lay between the germline ends. CDR3 in amino acids: CASSLKFF. The CDR3 nucleotides read TGTGCCAGCAGCTTGAAGTTCTTC.

This chain uses TRBV27 with TRBJ2-5; D is undetermined. The CDR3 covers 13 residues. CDR1 and CDR2 from the germline V gene are MNHEY and SMNVEV (reference sequence). Trimming removed 6 bases at V and 4 bases at J, with 12 bases between. CDR3: CASSPRRGETQYF. The CDR3 DNA reads as TGTGCCAGCAGCCCCCGGAGAGGAGAGACCCAGTACTTC.

In this sample, this clonotype turned up a few times. V gene TRBV4-2 combines with J gene TRBJ2-7; 8 positions match TRBD2. CDR1 and CDR2 from the germline V gene are LGHNA and YNFKEQ. The CDR3 consists of 14 residues. Trimming removed 1 base from V and 6 bases from J; junction bases left unmatched: 5. CDR3 sequence reads: CASSQATSDLEQYF. The CDR3 region has the DNA TGTGCCAGCAGCCAAGCGACTAGCGATCTCGAGCAGTACTTC.

This clonotype was detected many times. This chain connects TRBV20-1 to TRBJ2-3; 11 bases fit TRBD1. This CDR3 region has 17 residues. CDR1 is DFQATT, CDR2 SNEGSKA, per germline (reference sequence). V gave up 3 bases and J gave up 3 bases; unmatched junction bases: 11. The CDR3, as DNA: TGCAGTGCTAGTTATTTAGGACAGGGGGCTTTTACAGATACGCAGTATTTT. The encoded protein is CSASYLGQGAFTDTQYF.

This clonotype was observed a few times. The chain carries TRBV29-1 and TRBJ2-3; TRBD2 matches 11 bases. Germline V gene data show CDR1 as SQVTM and CDR2 as ANQGSEA. With 4 bases clipped from V and 5 bases from J, the junction kept 14 bases outside the gene matches. CDR3 length: 17 amino acids. The CDR3 is CSVADLGRLAGQDTQYF. CDR3 bases: TGCAGCGTTGCAGACCTGGGTAGACTAGCGGGGCAAGATACGCAGTATTTT.

This clonotype was detected many times. This chain links TRBV27 with TRBJ2-2; D could derive from TRBD1 or TRBD2 (6 bases each). The V end lost 4 bases, the J end lost 2 bases, and 17 bases lay between the germline ends. This CDR3 is built from 17 residues. The V gene's germline CDR1 is MNHEY and CDR2 SMNVEV (reference sequence). The CDR3 is CASSWIGGRVNTGELFF. CDR3 in DNA: TGTGCCAGCAGTTGGATCGGGGGCAGGGTCAACACCGGGGAGCTGTTTTTT.

The CDR3 coding sequence is TGTGCCAGCAACCGACGGAACAATGAGCAGTTCTTC. It is translated as CASNRRNNEQFF. The chain carries TRBV7-2 and TRBJ2-1; D unclear. The V gene lost 7 bases and the J gene lost 5 bases, with 9 bases spanning the gap. CDR1 SGHTA and CDR2 FQGNSA come from the germline V gene. CDR3 length equals 12 residues.